Below are 25 T cell receptor beta chains sequenced from a single sample in a study of cytomegalovirus exposure and HLA in healthy donors. Both 60 Vbeta primers and 13 Jbeta primers went into the PCR. Profiled with immunoSEQ multiplex PCR; TCRdb holds only in-frame clones, not every one. The table includes about 130,000 clones, approximately 8.7% detected once. The sequenced sample was PBMCs. The receptors stem from a man in his forties in good health and CMV-seronegative.

This clone was detected a few times. V and J are TRBV28 and TRBJ1-6, with D possibly being TRBD1 (6 bases). Germline V gene sequence: CDR1 MDHEN, CDR2 SYDVKM. Trimming pared 10 bases from V and 18 bases from J, leaving 22 bases between. The CDR3 totals 12 residues. CDR3 bases: TGTGCCACCCTCCGGGGGGCGAATCTTCCCCACTTT. It specifies CATLRGANLPHF.

The chain recombines TRBV29-1 with TRBJ2-3; 12 bases match TRBD2. The CDR3 consists of 14 residues. V lost 8 bases and J lost 2; bases outside the gene matches: 5. CDR1 and CDR2 from the germline V gene are SQVTM and ANQGSEA. CDR3 DNA: TGCAGCACTGGACTAGCGGGAAACACAGATACGCAGTATTTT. This codes for CSTGLAGNTDTQYF.

The chain carries TRBV5-5 and TRBJ2-7; D possibly corresponds to TRBD2 (7 bases). The CDR3 is 16 residues long. The germline V gene encodes CDR1 SGHKS and CDR2 YYEKEE (reference sequence). V lost 0 bases and J lost 0, with 13 bases in between. CDR3 bases: TGTGCCAGCAGCTTGGAGGGGGAGGGGGGCTCCTACGAGCAGTACTTC. The encoded protein is CASSLEGEGGSYEQYF.

The rearrangement links TRBV27 to TRBJ1-5, with D tentatively TRBD1 (6 bases). Germline values: CDR1 MNHEY, CDR2 SMNVEV (reference sequence). V was pared by 10 bases and J by 2 bases, with 12 bases between. The CDR3 contains 13 residues. The CDR3: CAIKGDGNQPQHF. For the CDR3, the DNA is TGTGCCATCAAGGGGGACGGCAATCAGCCCCAGCATTTT.

This clone has a handful of counts. The chain carries TRBV12-5 and TRBJ2-7, with 8 bases aligning to TRBD1. V lost 0 bases, J lost 5 bases, and 12 bases stayed unmatched. The CDR3 has 17 amino acids. The germline CDR1 and CDR2 sequences are LGHNT and FRNRAP. CDR3 sequence (DNA): TGTGCTAGTGGTTTGGTACGAGGGAAGACAGGGGCCAACGAGCAGTACTTC. This codes for CASGLVRGKTGANEQYF.

There are a few counts of this clone. The V call is TRBV9, the J call TRBJ2-2; 7 nucleotides line up with TRBD2. Germline values: CDR1 SGDLS, CDR2 YYNGEE. CDR3 size: 15 residues. The V and J ends lost 2 bases and 8 bases, in that order; junction bases with no gene match: 9. The CDR3 here is CASSVISSGEGELFF. CDR3 DNA sequence: TGTGCCAGCAGCGTTATTTCTAGCGGAGAGGGGGAGCTGTTTTTT.

This clone was seen a handful of times. The chain has TRBV2 and TRBJ2-7; 8 positions match TRBD1. This CDR3 spans 16 amino acids. The germline V gene has CDR1 SNHLY and CDR2 FYNNEI. With V trimmed by 0 bases and J by 2 bases, 6 bases remained unmatched. CDR3 DNA sequence: TGTGCCAGCAGTGAAGCACAACAGGGGGAGACCTACGAGCAGTACTTC. This codes for CASSEAQQGETYEQYF.

The V call is TRBV6-5, the J call TRBJ2-5, with D maybe TRBD2 (7 bases). Trimming removed 6 bases from V and 5 bases from J, with 16 bases in between. The CDR3 is 14 amino acids. Germline V CDR1 and CDR2: MNHEY, SVGAGI. The CDR3 DNA reads as TGTGCCAGCAGAAGGGACTACCAGGGGGAGACCCAGTACTTC. Amino acid sequence: CASRRDYQGETQYF.

The CDR3 loop is CASSQGGGGDYNEQFF. Here the CDR3 DNA reads TGTGCCAGCAGCCAAGGTGGCGGGGGCGACTACAATGAGCAGTTCTTC. V is TRBV4-2 and J is TRBJ2-1; D possibly corresponds to TRBD2 (7 bases). From germline, CDR1 is LGHNA and CDR2 YNFKEQ. Trimming took 1 base from V and 3 from J, leaving 13 bases between them. The CDR3 runs to 16 residues.

This chain joins TRBV7-9 and TRBJ1-5; D remains ambiguous. The V and J ends lost 8 bases and 0 bases respectively, with 8 bases between them. The CDR3 length is 13 residues. Germline V gene data show CDR1 as SEHNR and CDR2 as FQNEAQ (reference sequence). The CDR3 DNA reads as TGTGCCAGCTCGGGGTATAGCAATCAGCCCCAGCATTTT. Protein sequence: CASSGYSNQPQHF.

The chain joins TRBV9 to TRBJ1-6; D not certain. The CDR3 consists of 17 residues. Trimming shortened V by 0 bases and J by 7 bases, and 17 bases separated the two germline ends. Germline CDR1 reads SGDLS; CDR2 reads YYNGEE. The CDR3 sequence is CASSVGNSGRKNSPLHF. DNA of the CDR3: TGTGCCAGCAGCGTAGGTAATAGCGGACGGAAAAATTCACCCCTCCACTTT.

This clone was seen a handful of times. V usage is TRBV5-6 and J usage is TRBJ1-2; no reliable D call. V was trimmed by 6 bases and J by 6 bases, leaving 18 bases between them. Germline assignment: CDR1 SGHDT and CDR2 YYEEEE. The CDR3 runs to 14 residues. This CDR3 reads CASNPAGRPDGYTF. The CDR3, as DNA: TGTGCCAGCAACCCCGCCGGGAGACCTGATGGCTACACCTTC.

The chain has TRBV5-1 and TRBJ2-3; 8 bases map to TRBD1. CDR3 size: 15 residues. With 1 base clipped from V and 7 bases from J, the junction kept 8 bases outside the gene matches. Germline CDR1 reads SGHRS; CDR2 reads YFSETQ. The CDR3, as DNA: TGCGCCAGCAGCTTGATAGGACAGGGCTTGAATACGCAGTATTTT. This translates into CASSLIGQGLNTQYF.

This clone was observed a handful of times. This chain connects TRBV4-1 to TRBJ1-1; no clear D. Germline values: CDR1 MGHRA, CDR2 YSYEKL. There are 15 residues in the CDR3. Trimming left V 1 base short and J 3 bases short, with 12 bases between. CDR3 residues: CASSQVEVKDTEAFF. CDR3 in DNA: TGCGCCAGCAGCCAAGTAGAGGTCAAGGACACTGAAGCTTTCTTT.

The gene calls are TRBV10-3 and TRBJ2-1; 12 bases align to TRBD2. Germline V gene sequence: CDR1 ENHRY, CDR2 SYGVKD. The CDR3 is 16 amino acids. V dropped 0 bases and J dropped 3; count of bases not matched to a gene: 0. The CDR3 here is CAISESTSGGYNEQFF. DNA for the CDR3: TGTGCCATCAGTGAGTCGACTAGCGGGGGCTACAATGAGCAGTTCTTC.

The chain employs TRBV28 and TRBJ2-7; unclear D gene. The germline CDR1 and CDR2 sequences are MDHEN and SYDVKM. The CDR3 loop spans 15 amino acids. The V end was cut by 6 bases, the J end by 0 bases, with 15 bases between. The CDR3 region has the DNA TGTGCCAGCAGGGGCTCGTGGCAATTCTCCTACGAGCAGTACTTC. It codes for CASRGSWQFSYEQYF.

The J gene is TRBJ2-5, the V gene TRBV5-1; possibly TRBD2 for D (7 bases). Per the germline V gene, CDR1 is SGHRS and CDR2 is YFSETQ. This CDR3 is built from 13 residues. V lost 3 bases and J 3 bases, leaving 9 bases between the germline ends. The CDR3 bases are TGCGCCAGCAGCTGGGGGGGCGAAGAGACCCAGTACTTC. This encodes CASSWGGEETQYF.

This clone was recorded a few times. The CDR3 loop is CASSLSIAGRGEQFF. CDR3 bases: TGTGCCAGCAGTTTGTCTATAGCGGGGCGGGGGGAGCAGTTCTTC. The J gene is TRBJ2-1, the V gene TRBV28; 8 positions match TRBD2. The V and J ends lost 3 bases and 10 bases, in that order; junction bases with no gene match: 11. The CDR3 runs 15 residues. CDR1 MDHEN and CDR2 SYDVKM come from the germline V gene.

The chain links TRBV5-1 to TRBJ2-7, with 7 bases fitting TRBD1. The V gene end was trimmed by 4 bases and the J gene end by 3 bases; junction bases not matched to a gene: 4. CDR1 is SGHRS, CDR2 YFSETQ, per germline. This CDR3 has 13 amino acids. CDR3: CASSPGGFYEQYF. The DNA for the CDR3 is TGCGCCAGCAGCCCAGGGGGTTTCTACGAGCAGTACTTC.

This clone was seen a few times. This chain uses TRBV10-1 with TRBJ1-1; TRBD1 is a possible D gene (5 bases). This CDR3 has 13 amino acids. Trimming pared 6 bases from V and 4 bases from J, leaving 12 bases between. Looked up from germline, CDR1 is WNHNN and CDR2 is SYGVQD (reference sequence). CDR3 in amino acids: CASSVRGGTEAFF. In DNA form, the CDR3 reads TGCGCCAGCAGCGTGAGGGGAGGCACTGAAGCTTTCTTT.

This chain joins TRBV5-1 and TRBJ2-1; TRBD2 aligns across 12 bases. Per germline, CDR1 SGHRS and CDR2 YFSETQ. The CDR3 consists of 16 residues. V lost 5 bases and J lost 2; bases outside the gene matches: 5. Here the CDR3 DNA reads TGCGCCAGCAGTCCTAGCGGGGGGGCAACCTACAATGAGCAGTTCTTC. It specifies CASSPSGGATYNEQFF.

This clone was seen a handful of times. The gene calls are TRBV5-1 and TRBJ2-3; D is undetermined. This CDR3 has 14 residues. Germline CDR1 SGHRS, CDR2 YFSETQ. Trimming took off 2 bases at V and 1 base at J, with 8 bases between the two ends. The CDR3 here is CASSLPLGTDTQYF. DNA for the CDR3: TGCGCCAGCAGCTTACCGCTAGGCACAGATACGCAGTATTTT.

This clone was recorded a few times. V usage is TRBV7-6 and J usage is TRBJ1-1; D might be TRBD1 (5 bases). Trimming cost V 5 bases and J 3 bases, with 10 bases left between them. This CDR3 is built from 13 residues. Germline CDR1 is SGHVS and CDR2 is FNYEAQ. CDR3 in DNA: TGTGCCAGCAGCAGGGGCTGGGACACTGAAGCTTTCTTT. Translating gives CASSRGWDTEAFF. Full variable domain (remainder filled in from reference TRBV7-6 and TRBJ1-1): GAGVSQSPRYKVTKRGQDVALRCDPISGHVSLYWYRQALGQGPEFLTYFNYEAQQDKSGLPNDRFSAERPEGSISTLTIQRTEQRDSAMYRCASSRGWDTEAFFGQGTRLTVV.

J is TRBJ2-7 and V is TRBV6-1; 7 nucleotides agree with TRBD2. Unmatched junction bases numbered 9, after V lost 2 bases and J lost 5 bases. This CDR3 is 15 amino acids long. The germline V gene encodes CDR1 MNHNS and CDR2 SASEGT. CDR3 bases: TGTGCCAGCAGTGAACAGGTCGGGGGGTACGACGAGCAGTACTTC. This encodes CASSEQVGGYDEQYF.

The chain has TRBV5-1 and TRBJ2-7; 8 positions agree with TRBD1. V gave up 3 bases and J gave up 1 base; unmatched junction bases: 3. This CDR3 spans 14 amino acids. CDR1 SGHRS and CDR2 YFSETQ come from the germline V gene. CDR3 in DNA: TGCGCCAGCAGCTCGACAGGGGCTTCCTACGAGCAGTACTTC. Amino acid sequence: CASSSTGASYEQYF. Variable domain in full (rest from reference TRBV5-1 and TRBJ2-7): KAGVTQTPRYLIKTRGQQVTLSCSPISGHRSVSWYQQTPGQGLQFLFEYFSETQRNKGNFPGRFSGRQFSNSRSEMNVSTLELGDSALYLCASSSTGASYEQYFGPGTRLTVT.